These 28 T cell receptor beta chains originate from one sample sequenced in a study of T-cell reconstitution after alpha-beta-depleted transplantation in children. Molecular barcoding with unique molecular identifiers was used for the TCRbeta library. One entry per CDR3 protein results from TCRdb running MiXCR on the PCR reads. The sample contains roughly 500,000 distinct CDR3 sequences, about 30% of which appear only once. Sample: PBMCs from the stem cell graft donor, taken from the stem cell graft. These receptors were obtained from a human donor who donated a stem cell graft to a child with aplastic anemia.

The rearrangement joins TRBV19 to TRBJ2-3; perhaps TRBD2 as D (5 bases). V was shortened by 5 bases and J by 2 bases, with 14 bases between the two germline ends. The CDR3 covers 15 residues. CDR1 LNHDA and CDR2 SQIVND come from the germline V gene (reference sequence). CDR3 in amino acids: CASSLRPSFTDTQYF. CDR3 in DNA: TGTGCCAGTAGTCTTAGGCCTAGCTTCACAGATACGCAGTATTTT.

The chain links TRBV12-3 or TRBV12-4 to TRBJ1-1; D might be TRBD1 (6 bases). V was pared by 5 bases and J by 3 bases, with 16 bases between. This CDR3 is built from 15 residues. The CDR3 loop reads CASSLKQGFDTEAFF. The CDR3, as DNA: TGTGCCAGCAGTCTTAAACAGGGTTTCGACACTGAAGCTTTCTTT.

The chain combines TRBV2 with TRBJ1-5; a weak D match, TRBD1 (5 bases). V shed 2 bases and J shed 0 bases, with 8 bases lying between them. Germline V lookup: CDR1 SNHLY, CDR2 FYNNEI. The CDR3 has 15 residues. The CDR3 loop reads CASSERQISNQPQHF. The DNA of the CDR3 is TGTGCCAGCAGTGAAAGACAGATTAGCAATCAGCCCCAGCATTTT.

The genes are TRBV27 and TRBJ1-4; no firm D call. Trimming pared 4 bases from V and 7 bases from J, leaving 10 bases between. The CDR3 contains 13 residues. Germline V gene sequence: CDR1 MNHEY, CDR2 SMNVEV (reference sequence). CDR3 protein: CASSSPVGEKLFF. The CDR3 nucleotides read TGTGCCAGCAGTTCCCCCGTAGGTGAAAAACTGTTTTTT.

This clonotype turned up a few times. The chain uses TRBV5-6 and TRBJ1-1, with D unresolved. Germline CDR1 and CDR2: SGHDT and YYEEEE. The CDR3 runs 13 residues. Trimming left V 2 bases short and J 0 bases short, with 5 bases between. The CDR3 spells CASSFLLNTEAFF. DNA of the CDR3: TGTGCCAGCAGCTTTTTGTTGAACACTGAAGCTTTCTTT.

This clonotype was recorded at least ten times. V gene TRBV20-1 combines with J gene TRBJ2-1; perhaps TRBD2 as D (5 bases). With 6 bases removed from V and 0 bases from J, the gap between germline ends came to 18 bases. The CDR3 consists of 16 residues. CDR1 DFQATT and CDR2 SNEGSKA come from the germline V gene (reference sequence). CDR3 in amino acids: CSASTHGISSYNEQFF. The CDR3, as DNA: TGCAGTGCCTCCACCCACGGGATCAGCTCCTACAATGAGCAGTTCTTC.

This chain links TRBV7-2 with TRBJ1-1; 9 bases align to TRBD1. Germline trimming cut 1 base from V and 6 bases from J; bases unmatched to any gene: 3. Germline lookup yields CDR1 SGHTA and CDR2 FQGNSA. The CDR3 runs to 14 residues. CDR3: CASSLVRTGAEAFF. The CDR3 DNA reads as TGTGCCAGCAGCTTAGTGAGGACAGGGGCTGAAGCTTTCTTT.

The chain carries TRBV18 and TRBJ2-7; 7 positions match TRBD2. CDR3 size: 16 residues. J gave up 0 bases and V 0 bases, and 5 bases lay outside the gene matches. The germline V gene encodes CDR1 KGHSH and CDR2 LQKENI. The DNA for the CDR3 is TGTGCCAGCTCACCACCGGGGGGAGGGGACTCCTACGAGCAGTACTTC. It specifies CASSPPGGGDSYEQYF.

This chain links TRBV30 with TRBJ2-7; a weak D match, TRBD2 (6 bases). The CDR3 runs to 14 residues. The germline CDR1 and CDR2 sequences are GTSNPN and SVGIG (reference sequence). Between the trimmed V and J ends, which lost 4 bases and 4 bases, there was a span of 17 bases. CDR3 sequence: CAWNRGTRQYEQYF. Here the CDR3 DNA reads TGTGCCTGGAACCGCGGGACGAGGCAGTACGAGCAGTACTTC.

This clonotype has more than one count but fewer than ten. The CDR3 region has the DNA TGTGCCAGCAGTTTAGCGCCCTCGGACACTGAAGCTTTCTTT. Encoded protein: CASSLAPSDTEAFF. The V and J genes are TRBV12-3 or TRBV12-4 and TRBJ1-1; D not certain. V lost 0 bases and J 3 bases, leaving 8 bases between the germline ends. This CDR3 has 14 residues.

The rearrangement joins TRBV29-1 to TRBJ2-5; 9 nucleotides align to TRBD2. The V gene's germline CDR1 is SQVTM and CDR2 ANQGSEA. With V trimmed by 5 bases and J by 5 bases, 6 bases remained unmatched. This CDR3 region has 13 residues. Here the CDR3 DNA reads TGCAGCGTTCAGGGACTAGCTGGGGAGACCCAGTACTTC. Translated: CSVQGLAGETQYF.

Only one count was recorded for this clonotype. V usage is TRBV9 and J usage is TRBJ1-2; perhaps TRBD1 as D (5 bases). The V end lost 0 bases, the J end lost 2 bases, and 17 bases lay between the germline ends. The CDR3 has 17 amino acids. Germline CDR1 reads SGDLS; CDR2 reads YYNGEE. Here the CDR3 reads CASSVGQGGSRNYGYTF. The CDR3 DNA sequence: TGTGCCAGCAGCGTAGGTCAGGGTGGTAGTCGGAACTATGGCTACACCTTC. Full variable domain (missing parts from reference TRBV9 and TRBJ1-2): DSGVTQTPKHLITATGQRVTLRCSPRSGDLSVYWYQQSLDQGLQFLIQYYNGEERAKGNILERFSAQQFPDLHSELNLSSLELGDSALYFCASSVGQGGSRNYGYTFGSGTRLTVV.

This sequence joins TRBV12-3 or TRBV12-4 and TRBJ1-2; 7 bases map to TRBD1. This CDR3 has 16 residues. The J segment lost 4 bases and the V segment lost 5 bases, leaving 13 bases of the junction unmatched. This CDR3 is CASSPLIAGGGYGYTF. The DNA for the CDR3 is TGTGCCAGCAGTCCCCTCATTGCAGGGGGAGGCTATGGCTACACCTTC.

The CDR3 DNA reads as TGCGCCAGCAGCTTCGGCACCTTCGGGGCCAACGTCCTGACTTTC. This sequence encodes CASSFGTFGANVLTF. The V call is TRBV5-1, the J call TRBJ2-6; D gene unclear. The CDR3 runs 15 residues. V was trimmed by 2 bases and J by 4 bases, leaving 10 bases between them. Per germline, CDR1 SGHRS and CDR2 YFSETQ.

This chain uses TRBV6-1 with TRBJ2-1; TRBD2 matches 7 bases. The CDR3 runs to 15 residues. J lost 6 bases, V lost 5 bases, and 10 bases had no gene match. The germline gives CDR1 MNHNS, CDR2 SASEGT. The CDR3 bases are TGTGCCAGCAGTCCGGCGGGGGAGGAGGCCAATGAGCAGTTCTTC. Amino acids: CASSPAGEEANEQFF.

This clonotype came up a few times. The rearrangement uses TRBV7-7 and TRBJ2-1, with D perhaps matching TRBD2 (6 bases). The CDR3 totals 19 residues. V lost 0 bases to trimming and J lost 2 bases, with 20 bases between them. Germline V gives CDR1 SSHAT, CDR2 FNYEAQ (reference sequence). The CDR3 spells CASSLAQPHGGSAYNEQFF. As DNA, the CDR3 is TGTGCCAGCAGCTTAGCGCAGCCTCATGGAGGGTCGGCCTACAATGAGCAGTTCTTC.

The chain is built from TRBV18 and TRBJ2-5; no reliable D call. V dropped 0 bases and J dropped 2 bases, with 7 bases sitting between them. Germline CDR1 and CDR2: KGHSH and LQKENI. The CDR3 sequence is 14 residues long. CDR3 coding DNA: TGTGCCAGCTCACCACCGTCGGTACAAGAGACCCAGTACTTC. Its protein is CASSPPSVQETQYF.

This clonotype has a count of ten or more. This chain joins TRBV7-2 and TRBJ1-2; D remains unclear. V lost 3 bases to trimming and J lost 8 bases, with 13 bases between them. Germline CDR1 SGHTA, CDR2 FQGNSA. The CDR3 has 13 amino acids. The CDR3, as DNA: TGTGCCAGCAGCTTGGGCCGCTTAGAAGGCTACACCTTC. Translating it yields CASSLGRLEGYTF.

The V and J genes are TRBV20-1 and TRBJ2-3; D call uncertain. The CDR3 loop spans 15 amino acids. CDR1 and CDR2 (germline): DFQATT, SNEGSKA (reference sequence). V lost 3 bases and J 2 bases, leaving 15 bases between the germline ends. CDR3 sequence (DNA): TGCAGTGCTAGGAGGAGCCCAGACCCCACAGATACGCAGTATTTT. This gives the protein CSARRSPDPTDTQYF.

This sequence joins TRBV30 and TRBJ2-1; D could derive from TRBD1 or TRBD2 (5 bases each). Trimming pared 2 bases from V and 8 bases from J, leaving 13 bases between. Germline V gene lookup returns CDR1 GTSNPN and CDR2 SVGIG (reference sequence). The CDR3 covers 13 residues. CDR3 region: CAWSLAGRDEQFF. CDR3 nucleotide sequence: TGTGCCTGGAGTCTGGCAGGGAGAGATGAGCAGTTCTTC.

The J gene is TRBJ2-7, the V gene TRBV5-4, with D possibly matching TRBD2 (5 bases). This CDR3 contains 13 residues. Trimming cost V 1 base and J 3 bases, with 8 bases left between them. Germline V lookup: CDR1 SGHNT, CDR2 YYREEE (reference sequence). The chain's CDR3 is CASSLPGNYEQYV. CDR3 bases: TGTGCCAGCAGCTTGCCGGGGAACTACGAGCAGTACGTC.

This clonotype was seen a few times. The chain has TRBV6-5 and TRBJ2-3, with 11 bases fitting TRBD2. CDR1 and CDR2 (germline): MNHEY, SVGAGI. The CDR3 length is 16 residues. The junction had 5 bases not matched to a gene; V was cut back by 2 bases and J by 4 bases. The CDR3 region is CASSYTVAGGPDTQYF. CDR3 DNA sequence: TGTGCCAGCAGTTACACCGTAGCGGGAGGGCCAGATACGCAGTATTTT.

This chain joins TRBV19 and TRBJ2-1; 12 bases are shared with TRBD2. With V trimmed by 10 bases and J by 5 bases, 3 bases remained unmatched. The CDR3 is 13 residues long. Germline V gene data show CDR1 as LNHDA and CDR2 as SQIVND (reference sequence). Here the CDR3 reads CATLAGGHNEQFF. In DNA form, the CDR3 reads TGTGCCACCCTAGCGGGAGGGCACAATGAGCAGTTCTTC.

The J gene is TRBJ2-6, the V gene TRBV4-1, with D hard to call. The CDR3 contains 16 residues. The germline CDR1 and CDR2 sequences are MGHRA and YSYEKL. V lost 0 bases and J lost 1, with 7 bases in between. The CDR3 nucleotides read TGCGCCAGCAGCCAAGAGGGGATTTCTGGGGCCAACGTCCTGACTTTC. This translates into CASSQEGISGANVLTF.

V and J are TRBV7-9 and TRBJ1-1, with a tentative D call TRBD1 (6 bases). CDR1 and CDR2 from the germline V gene are SEHNR and FQNEAQ (reference sequence). The CDR3 is 14 residues long. Trimming cost V 5 bases and J 1 base, with 11 bases left between them. As DNA, the CDR3 is TGTGCCAGCAGCCGACAGGCCTCGAACACTGAAGCTTTCTTT. This gives the protein CASSRQASNTEAFF.

This clonotype was detected many times. CDR3 coding DNA: TGCAGCGTTGAAGAGGGACGTGAGCAGTTCTTC. Translated, it gives CSVEEGREQFF. The chain is built from TRBV29-1 and TRBJ2-1; perhaps D is TRBD1 or TRBD2 (5 bases each). Trimming cost V 0 bases and J 9 bases, with 6 bases left between them. The CDR3 is 11 amino acids. Germline V gene lookup returns CDR1 SQVTM and CDR2 ANQGSEA.

The chain uses TRBV5-1 and TRBJ1-1, with 9 nucleotides matching TRBD1. Per germline, CDR1 SGHRS and CDR2 YFSETQ. The V and J ends lost 4 bases and 8 bases, in that order; junction bases with no gene match: 6. The CDR3 is 13 residues long. Here the CDR3 DNA reads TGCGCCAGCAGCGCCGGACAGGGGCGGGAAGCTTTCTTT. Amino acids: CASSAGQGREAFF.

The chain recombines TRBV6-1 with TRBJ2-1; 13 bases fit TRBD2. The J segment lost 9 bases and the V segment lost 6 bases, leaving 8 bases of the junction unmatched. The CDR3 is 15 residues long. Germline V gene lookup returns CDR1 MNHNS and CDR2 SASEGT. DNA for the CDR3: TGTGCCAGCAGCCCGGGACTAGCGGGATCAGGTGAGCAGTTCTTC. It specifies CASSPGLAGSGEQFF.